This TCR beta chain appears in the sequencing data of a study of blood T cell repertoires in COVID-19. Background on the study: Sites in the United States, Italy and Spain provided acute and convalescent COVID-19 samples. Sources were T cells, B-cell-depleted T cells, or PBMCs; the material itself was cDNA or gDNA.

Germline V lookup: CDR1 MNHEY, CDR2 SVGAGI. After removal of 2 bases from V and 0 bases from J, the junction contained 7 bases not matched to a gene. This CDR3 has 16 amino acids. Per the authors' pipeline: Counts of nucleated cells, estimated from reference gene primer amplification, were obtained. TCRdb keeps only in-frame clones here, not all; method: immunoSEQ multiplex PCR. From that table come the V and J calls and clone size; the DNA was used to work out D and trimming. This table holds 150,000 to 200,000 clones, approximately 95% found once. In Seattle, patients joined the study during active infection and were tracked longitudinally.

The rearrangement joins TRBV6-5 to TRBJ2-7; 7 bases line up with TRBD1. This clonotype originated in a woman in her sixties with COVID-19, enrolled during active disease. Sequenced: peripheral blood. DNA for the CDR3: TGTGCCAGCAGTTACCAAAGACAGGGACCCTCCTACGAGCAGTACTTC. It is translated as CASSYQRQGPSYEQYF.